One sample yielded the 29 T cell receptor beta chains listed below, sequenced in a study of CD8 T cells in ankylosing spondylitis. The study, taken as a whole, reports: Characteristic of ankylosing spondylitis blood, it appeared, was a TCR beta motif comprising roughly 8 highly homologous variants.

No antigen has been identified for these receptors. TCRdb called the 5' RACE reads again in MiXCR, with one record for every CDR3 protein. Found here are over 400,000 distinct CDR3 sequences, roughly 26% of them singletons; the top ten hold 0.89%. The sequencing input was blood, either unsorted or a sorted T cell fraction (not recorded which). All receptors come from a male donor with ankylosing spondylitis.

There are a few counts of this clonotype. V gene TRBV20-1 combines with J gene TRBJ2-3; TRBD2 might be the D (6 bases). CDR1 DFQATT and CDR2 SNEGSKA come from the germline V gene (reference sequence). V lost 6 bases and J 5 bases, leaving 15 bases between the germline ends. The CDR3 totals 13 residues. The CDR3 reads CSASGAAIDTQYF. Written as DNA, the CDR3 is TGCAGTGCCTCGGGAGCCGCAATAGATACGCAGTATTTT.

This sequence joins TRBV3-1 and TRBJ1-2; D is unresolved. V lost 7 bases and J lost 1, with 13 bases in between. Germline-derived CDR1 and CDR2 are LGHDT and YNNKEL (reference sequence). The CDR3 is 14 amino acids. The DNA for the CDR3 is TGTGCCAGCAATTCGGAGGGATTTAACTATGGCTACACCTTC. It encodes CASNSEGFNYGYTF.

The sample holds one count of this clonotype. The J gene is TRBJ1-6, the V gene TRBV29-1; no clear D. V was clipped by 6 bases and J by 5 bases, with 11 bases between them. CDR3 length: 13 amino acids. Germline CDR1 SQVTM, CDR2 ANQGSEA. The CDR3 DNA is TGCAGCGTCAGAGGGTCAGATAATTCACCCCTCCACTTT. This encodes CSVRGSDNSPLHF.

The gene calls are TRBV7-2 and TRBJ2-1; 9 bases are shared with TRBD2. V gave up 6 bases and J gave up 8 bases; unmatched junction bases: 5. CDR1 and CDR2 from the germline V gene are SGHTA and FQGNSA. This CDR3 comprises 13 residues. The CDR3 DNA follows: TGTGCCAGCAGGCTAGCGGGAATCCATGAGCAGTTCTTC. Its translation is CASRLAGIHEQFF.

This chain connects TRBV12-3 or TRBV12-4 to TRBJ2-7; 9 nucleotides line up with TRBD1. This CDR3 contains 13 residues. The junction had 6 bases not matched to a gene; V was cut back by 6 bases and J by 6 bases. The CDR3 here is CASRRQGVPEQYF. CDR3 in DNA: TGTGCCAGCAGACGACAGGGGGTCCCCGAGCAGTACTTC.

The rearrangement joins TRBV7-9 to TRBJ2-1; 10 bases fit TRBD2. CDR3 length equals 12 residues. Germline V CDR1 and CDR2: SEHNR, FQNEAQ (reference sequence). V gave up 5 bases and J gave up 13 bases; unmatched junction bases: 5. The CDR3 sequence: CASSPSGRAQFF. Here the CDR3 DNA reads TGTGCCAGCAGCCCGAGCGGGAGGGCCCAGTTCTTC.

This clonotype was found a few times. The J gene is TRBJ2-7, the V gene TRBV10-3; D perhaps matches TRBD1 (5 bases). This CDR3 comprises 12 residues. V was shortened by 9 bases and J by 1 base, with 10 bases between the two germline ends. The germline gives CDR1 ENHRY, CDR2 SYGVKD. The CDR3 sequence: CAIGTGSYEQYF. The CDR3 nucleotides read TGTGCCATTGGAACAGGTTCCTACGAGCAGTACTTC.

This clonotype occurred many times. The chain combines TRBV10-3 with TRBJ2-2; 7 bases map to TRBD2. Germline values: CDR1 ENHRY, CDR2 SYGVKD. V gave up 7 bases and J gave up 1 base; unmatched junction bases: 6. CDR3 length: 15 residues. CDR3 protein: CAITASGQNTGELFF. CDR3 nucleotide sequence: TGTGCCATCACGGCTAGCGGTCAGAACACCGGGGAGCTGTTTTTT.

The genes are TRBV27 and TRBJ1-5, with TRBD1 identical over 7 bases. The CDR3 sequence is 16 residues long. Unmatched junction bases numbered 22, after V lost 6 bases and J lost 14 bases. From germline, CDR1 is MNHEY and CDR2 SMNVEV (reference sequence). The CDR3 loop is CASSLTGKTISPSEHF. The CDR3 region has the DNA TGTGCCAGCAGCTTGACAGGGAAAACCATCAGCCCCAGCGAGCATTTT.

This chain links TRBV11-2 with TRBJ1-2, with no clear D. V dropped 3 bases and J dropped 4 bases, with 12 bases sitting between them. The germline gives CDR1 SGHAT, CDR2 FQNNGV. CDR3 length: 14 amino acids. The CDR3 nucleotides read TGTGCCAGCAGCTTGGCGTGGAGCAGCTATGGCTACACCTTC. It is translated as CASSLAWSSYGYTF.

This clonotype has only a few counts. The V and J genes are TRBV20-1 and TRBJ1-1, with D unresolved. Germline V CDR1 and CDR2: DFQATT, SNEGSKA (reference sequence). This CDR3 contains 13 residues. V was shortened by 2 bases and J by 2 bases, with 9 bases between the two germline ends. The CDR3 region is CSARPYFNTEAFF. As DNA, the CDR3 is TGCAGTGCTAGACCATACTTTAACACTGAAGCTTTCTTT.

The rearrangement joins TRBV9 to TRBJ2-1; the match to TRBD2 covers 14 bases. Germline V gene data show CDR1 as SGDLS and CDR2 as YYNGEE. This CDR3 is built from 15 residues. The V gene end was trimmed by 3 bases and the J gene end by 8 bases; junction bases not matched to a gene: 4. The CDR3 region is CASSAGTSGSDEQFF. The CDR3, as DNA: TGTGCCAGCAGCGCCGGGACTAGCGGGAGCGATGAGCAGTTCTTC.

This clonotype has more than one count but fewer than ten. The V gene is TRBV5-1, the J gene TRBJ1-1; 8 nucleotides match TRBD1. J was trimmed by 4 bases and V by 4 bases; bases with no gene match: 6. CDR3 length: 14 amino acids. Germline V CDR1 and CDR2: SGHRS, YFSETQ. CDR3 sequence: CASSPGGAITEAFF. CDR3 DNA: TGCGCCAGCAGCCCAGGGGGCGCGATCACTGAAGCTTTCTTT.

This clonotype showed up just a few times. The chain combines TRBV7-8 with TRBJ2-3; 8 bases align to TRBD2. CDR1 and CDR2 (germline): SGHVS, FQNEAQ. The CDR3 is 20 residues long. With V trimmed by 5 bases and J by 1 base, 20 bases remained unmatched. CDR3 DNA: TGTGCCAGCAGCGTCCCAGGGGATCTAGCGGGTCGGGTGCGCACAGATACGCAGTATTTT. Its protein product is CASSVPGDLAGRVRTDTQYF.

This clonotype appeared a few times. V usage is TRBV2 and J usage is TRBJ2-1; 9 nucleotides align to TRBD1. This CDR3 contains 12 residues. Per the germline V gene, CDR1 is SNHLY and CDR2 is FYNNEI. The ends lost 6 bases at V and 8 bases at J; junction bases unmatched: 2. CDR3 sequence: CASRGQGDEQFF. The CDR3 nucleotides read TGTGCCAGCAGGGGACAGGGTGATGAGCAGTTCTTC.

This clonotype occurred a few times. Here the CDR3 reads CATSPGQADTDTQYF. In nucleotides, the CDR3 is TGTGCCACCAGTCCAGGACAGGCGGACACAGATACGCAGTATTTT. J is TRBJ2-3 and V is TRBV24-1, with 7 bases fitting TRBD1. V trimming: 6 bases; J trimming: 2 bases; junction bases outside the gene matches: 7. Germline V lookup: CDR1 KGHDR, CDR2 SFDVKD. This CDR3 has 15 residues.

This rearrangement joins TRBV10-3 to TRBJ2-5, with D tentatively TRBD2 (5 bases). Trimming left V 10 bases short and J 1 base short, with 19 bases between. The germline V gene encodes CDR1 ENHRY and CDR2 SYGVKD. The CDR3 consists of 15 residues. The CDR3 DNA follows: TGTGCCACCTCACTCGCCGACGGACTCCAAGAGACCCAGTACTTC. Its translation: CATSLADGLQETQYF.

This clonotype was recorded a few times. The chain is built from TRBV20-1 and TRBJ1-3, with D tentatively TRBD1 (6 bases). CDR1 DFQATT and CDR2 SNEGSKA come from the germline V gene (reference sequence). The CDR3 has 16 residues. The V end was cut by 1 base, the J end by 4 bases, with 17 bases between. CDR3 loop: CSARVGAGAAGNTIYF. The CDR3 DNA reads TGCAGTGCTAGAGTGGGTGCAGGGGCAGCAGGAAACACCATATATTTT.

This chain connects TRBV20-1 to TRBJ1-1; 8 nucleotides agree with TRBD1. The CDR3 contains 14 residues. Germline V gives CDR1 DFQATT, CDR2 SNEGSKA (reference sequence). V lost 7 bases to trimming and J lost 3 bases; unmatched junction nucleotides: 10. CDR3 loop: CSESPPGGDTEAFF. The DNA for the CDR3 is TGCAGTGAGTCCCCGCCAGGGGGCGACACTGAAGCTTTCTTT.

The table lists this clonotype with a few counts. This chain's CDR3 is CASSQAKFQETQYF. In nucleotides, the CDR3 is TGTGCCAGCAGCCAGGCCAAATTCCAAGAGACCCAGTACTTC. The chain links TRBV7-6 to TRBJ2-5; D remains ambiguous. From germline, CDR1 is SGHVS and CDR2 FNYEAQ. This CDR3 comprises 14 residues. Trimming stripped 5 bases from V and 1 base from J, with 11 bases between.

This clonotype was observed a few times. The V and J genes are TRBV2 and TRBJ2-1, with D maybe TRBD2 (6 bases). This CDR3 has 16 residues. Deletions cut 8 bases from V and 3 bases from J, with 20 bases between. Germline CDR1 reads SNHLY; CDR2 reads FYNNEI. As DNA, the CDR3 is TGTGCCAGCCTCCCCCATTCGGGACTTAACTACAATGAGCAGTTCTTC. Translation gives CASLPHSGLNYNEQFF.

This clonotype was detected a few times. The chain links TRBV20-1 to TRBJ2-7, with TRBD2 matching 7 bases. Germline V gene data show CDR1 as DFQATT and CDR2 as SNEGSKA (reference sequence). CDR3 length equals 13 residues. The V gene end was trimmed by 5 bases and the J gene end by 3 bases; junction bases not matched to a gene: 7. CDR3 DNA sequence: TGCAGTGCTCGGAGCGGGATGGGCTACGAGCAGTACGTC. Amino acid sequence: CSARSGMGYEQYV.

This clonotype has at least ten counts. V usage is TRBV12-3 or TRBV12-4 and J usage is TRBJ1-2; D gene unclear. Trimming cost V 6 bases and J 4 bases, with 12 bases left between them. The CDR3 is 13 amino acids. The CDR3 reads CASSPDRRYGYTF. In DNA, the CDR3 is TGTGCCAGCAGCCCGGACCGCCGCTATGGCTACACCTTC.

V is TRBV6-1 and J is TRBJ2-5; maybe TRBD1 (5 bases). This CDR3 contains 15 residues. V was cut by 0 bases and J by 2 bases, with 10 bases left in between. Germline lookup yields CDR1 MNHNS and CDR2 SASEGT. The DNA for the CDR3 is TGTGCCAGCAGTGAAGCGGGTTCAGGGCAAGAGACCCAGTACTTC. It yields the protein CASSEAGSGQETQYF.

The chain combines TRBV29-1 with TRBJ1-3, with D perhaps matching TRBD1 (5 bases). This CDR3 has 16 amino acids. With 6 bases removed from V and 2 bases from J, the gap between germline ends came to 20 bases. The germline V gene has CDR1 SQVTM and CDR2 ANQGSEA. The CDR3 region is CSVTNPPGDAGNTIYF. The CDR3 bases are TGCAGCGTCACAAACCCCCCCGGGGACGCTGGAAACACCATATATTTT.

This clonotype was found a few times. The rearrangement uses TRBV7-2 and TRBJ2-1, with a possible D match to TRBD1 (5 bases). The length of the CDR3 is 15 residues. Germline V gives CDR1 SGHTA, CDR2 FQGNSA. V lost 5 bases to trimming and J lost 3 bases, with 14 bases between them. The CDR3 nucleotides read TGTGCCAGCAGCCAGGGTTCGCCGGTCTACAATGAGCAGTTCTTC. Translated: CASSQGSPVYNEQFF.

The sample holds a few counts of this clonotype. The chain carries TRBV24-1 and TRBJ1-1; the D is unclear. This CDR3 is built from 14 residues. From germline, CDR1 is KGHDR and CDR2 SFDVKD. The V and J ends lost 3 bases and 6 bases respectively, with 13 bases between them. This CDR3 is CATSDPASAAEAFF. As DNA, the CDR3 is TGTGCCACCAGTGATCCCGCCTCGGCAGCTGAAGCTTTCTTT.

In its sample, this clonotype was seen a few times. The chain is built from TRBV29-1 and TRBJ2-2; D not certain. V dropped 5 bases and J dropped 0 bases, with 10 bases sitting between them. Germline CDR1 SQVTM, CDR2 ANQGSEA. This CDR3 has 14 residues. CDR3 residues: CSVKTIPNTGELFF. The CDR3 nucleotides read TGCAGCGTTAAGACAATTCCGAACACCGGGGAGCTGTTTTTT.

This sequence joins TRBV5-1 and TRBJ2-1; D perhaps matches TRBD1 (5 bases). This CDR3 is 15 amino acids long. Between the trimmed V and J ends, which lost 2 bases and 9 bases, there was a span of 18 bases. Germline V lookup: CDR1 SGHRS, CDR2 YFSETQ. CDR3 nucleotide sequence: TGCGCCAGCAGCTTTTACAGGTCCAAGGGCGGTGAGCAGTTCTTC. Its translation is CASSFYRSKGGEQFF.